This TCR beta chain was recovered during a study of beta chain features in type 1 diabetes. Germline assignment: CDR1 SEHNR and CDR2 FQNEAQ (reference sequence). The CDR3 runs to 15 residues. V was trimmed by 4 bases and J by 4 bases, leaving 17 bases between them. Study findings and constraints: Shorter TCRB CDR3s, moderately but significantly so, marked every one of the four CD4+ subsets in Type 1 diabetes patients.

The investigators reverse transcribed all of the isolated RNA, so they sequenced expressed TCRB transcripts. TCRdb's table, derived via immunoSEQ multiplex PCR, lists solely in-frame clones and lacks some. This sample has some 45,000 clones, with roughly 70% found just once. This clone has a handful of counts. What it binds is unknown. The source material was Tregs from blood. This TCR was recovered from a woman aged 18 to 35 with type 1 diabetes. The chain carries TRBV7-9 and TRBJ2-7; no definite D call. CDR3 bases: TGTGCCAGCAGCTCTCAATACGGCGGCAATTACGAGCAGTACTTC. This sequence encodes CASSSQYGGNYEQYF.